The rows below give T cell receptor beta chains drawn from one sample of a study of T cell changes during pregnancy in multiple sclerosis. The method was immunoSEQ multiplex PCR; TCRdb's version includes in-frame clones alone and lacks a portion of them. The sample carries fewer than 45,000 clones, about nine tenths recorded once. Specimen: CD4+ T cells from peripheral blood mononuclear cells, collected in the first trimester of pregnancy. These receptors came from a female donor with multiple sclerosis, enrolled in a pregnancy study. Both conserved end residues are part of each CDR3. Fields, in order: CDR3 DNA, CDR3 protein, J gene, V gene, D gene, clone size. D genes are given only for firm matches. The size field is filled for only some rows; it gives once, few, many or a size class.

cdr3_nt: TGTGCCAGCACCACTCCGGGACAGGGGGGAATGAATGAGCAGTTCTTC; cdr3_aa: CASTTPGQGGMNEQFF; j_call: TRBJ2-1; v_call: TRBV5-4; d_call: TRBD1; clone_size: few
cdr3_nt: TGTGCCAGCAGTCCCCGGGACTCCTCTGAAGCTTTCTTT; cdr3_aa: CASSPRDSSEAFF; j_call: TRBJ1-1; v_call: TRBV6-5; d_call: -; clone_size: once
cdr3_nt: TGTGCCAGTAGTTCAAGGACAGGGGGCTATCAGCCCCAGCATTTT; cdr3_aa: CASSSRTGGYQPQHF; j_call: TRBJ1-5; v_call: TRBV19; d_call: TRBD1; clone_size: once
cdr3_nt: TGTGCCAGCAGCTTGGTCGGAGTACAAGAGACCCAGTACTTC; cdr3_aa: CASSLVGVQETQYF; j_call: TRBJ2-5; v_call: TRBV5-6; d_call: -; clone_size: -
cdr3_nt: TGTGCCAGCAGCCTACCCTCCTACAATGAGCAGTTCTTC; cdr3_aa: CASSLPSYNEQFF; j_call: TRBJ2-1; v_call: TRBV7-2; d_call: -; clone_size: -
cdr3_nt: TGTGCCTGTAGACTAGCGGGAGCTTTAGATACGCAGTATTTT; cdr3_aa: CACRLAGALDTQYF; j_call: TRBJ2-3; v_call: TRBV30; d_call: TRBD2; clone_size: -
cdr3_nt: TGCGCCAGCAGCTTGAGTAGGGGAGGATACGGGGCCAACGTCCTGACTTTC; cdr3_aa: CASSLSRGGYGANVLTF; j_call: TRBJ2-6; v_call: TRBV5-1; d_call: -; clone_size: few
cdr3_nt: TGCGCCAGCAGCTTGGGACCCGGGAGGGTGTCCAATGAGCAGTTCTTC; cdr3_aa: CASSLGPGRVSNEQFF; j_call: TRBJ2-1; v_call: TRBV5-1; d_call: TRBD2; clone_size: -
cdr3_nt: TGTGCCAGCAGCGTGCGGACTAGCGGGTCGGATACGCAGTATTTT; cdr3_aa: CASSVRTSGSDTQYF; j_call: TRBJ2-3; v_call: TRBV9; d_call: TRBD2; clone_size: -
cdr3_nt: TGTGCCAGCAATCGACAGAGCGCTGGAAACACCATATATTTT; cdr3_aa: CASNRQSAGNTIYF; j_call: TRBJ1-3; v_call: TRBV28; d_call: -; clone_size: -
cdr3_nt: TGCAGTGCTGACAGGGTCGAATTCAGGTTTTTT; cdr3_aa: CSADRVEFRFF; j_call: TRBJ1-4; v_call: TRBV20-1; d_call: TRBD1; clone_size: -
cdr3_nt: TGTGCCAGCAGCGTAGCCAATAACATGAACACTGAAGCTTTCTTT; cdr3_aa: CASSVANNMNTEAFF; j_call: TRBJ1-1; v_call: TRBV9; d_call: -; clone_size: -
cdr3_nt: TGTGCCAGCGGGCAGGGGGCCACCTACGAGCAGTACTTC; cdr3_aa: CASGQGATYEQYF; j_call: TRBJ2-7; v_call: TRBV6-1; d_call: TRBD1; clone_size: once
cdr3_nt: TGTGCCAGCAGTCTCACATGGGACAGTACCTACGAGCAGTACTTC; cdr3_aa: CASSLTWDSTYEQYF; j_call: TRBJ2-7; v_call: TRBV27; d_call: TRBD1; clone_size: -
cdr3_nt: TGCGCCAGCAGCCAGGGGTGGGGGGAGGCAGATACGCAGTATTTT; cdr3_aa: CASSQGWGEADTQYF; j_call: TRBJ2-3; v_call: TRBV4-1; d_call: -; clone_size: -
cdr3_nt: TGTGCCAGCAGCCAAGGGAGGGAGGTTTCCTACAATGAGCAGTTCTTC; cdr3_aa: CASSQGREVSYNEQFF; j_call: TRBJ2-1; v_call: TRBV4-2; d_call: -; clone_size: -
cdr3_nt: TGTGCCAGCAGCCATGCAGGACTAGCGTCCTACGAGCAGTACTTC; cdr3_aa: CASSHAGLASYEQYF; j_call: TRBJ2-7; v_call: TRBV14; d_call: TRBD2; clone_size: -
cdr3_nt: TGTGCCAGCAGTGTGAGGCCAGGGGAAGGCTACACCTTC; cdr3_aa: CASSVRPGEGYTF; j_call: TRBJ1-2; v_call: TRBV2; d_call: -; clone_size: -
cdr3_nt: TGTGCCAGCACCCTCCTCATGAGCTCCTACAATGAGCAGTTCTTC; cdr3_aa: CASTLLMSSYNEQFF; j_call: TRBJ2-1; v_call: TRBV7-9; d_call: -; clone_size: -
cdr3_nt: TGTGCCAGCAGTTTATTCGGGGGAGGCAATCAGCCCCAGCATTTT; cdr3_aa: CASSLFGGGNQPQHF; j_call: TRBJ1-5; v_call: TRBV28; d_call: -; clone_size: -
cdr3_nt: TGTGCCAGCAGTTTGACTAGTCGAGAGACCCAGTACTTC; cdr3_aa: CASSLTSRETQYF; j_call: TRBJ2-5; v_call: TRBV6-5; d_call: -; clone_size: -
cdr3_nt: TGTGCCAGTAGTACTCCCCGGGGTAGCGGGAGAACGAATGAGCAGTTCTTC; cdr3_aa: CASSTPRGSGRTNEQFF; j_call: TRBJ2-1; v_call: TRBV19; d_call: TRBD2; clone_size: -
cdr3_nt: TGTGCCAGCAGCCCCAACCGGGACTACCCAACAGATACGCAGTATTTT; cdr3_aa: CASSPNRDYPTDTQYF; j_call: TRBJ2-3; v_call: TRBV11-1; d_call: TRBD2; clone_size: -
cdr3_nt: TGTGCCAGCAGTGCGGGACAGGGCTACGAAAAACTGTTTTTT; cdr3_aa: CASSAGQGYEKLFF; j_call: TRBJ1-4; v_call: TRBV2; d_call: TRBD1; clone_size: -
cdr3_nt: TGCAGTGCTTTTTTAACTGAAGCTTTCTTT; cdr3_aa: CSAFLTEAFF; j_call: TRBJ1-1; v_call: TRBV20-1; d_call: -; clone_size: -
cdr3_nt: TGTGCCAGCAGCTTGCCCGCGGGCGAGCAGTACTTC; cdr3_aa: CASSLPAGEQYF; j_call: TRBJ2-7; v_call: TRBV5-4; d_call: -; clone_size: -
cdr3_nt: TGTGCCAGCAGCTTGGGGGGTGGAGGGACTGCTCAGCCCCAGCATTTT; cdr3_aa: CASSLGGGGTAQPQHF; j_call: TRBJ1-5; v_call: TRBV5-6; d_call: -; clone_size: -
cdr3_nt: TGTGCCAGCAGCCACCGGGGTCTTGAGCAGTTCTTC; cdr3_aa: CASSHRGLEQFF; j_call: TRBJ2-1; v_call: TRBV5-4; d_call: -; clone_size: -
cdr3_nt: TGTGCCAGCAGTTGGCTCACAGCTCCCAGCACAGATACGCAGTATTTT; cdr3_aa: CASSWLTAPSTDTQYF; j_call: TRBJ2-3; v_call: TRBV6-6; d_call: -; clone_size: once
cdr3_nt: TGTGCCAGCAGTCGAGATGGGAACACTGAAGCTTTCTTT; cdr3_aa: CASSRDGNTEAFF; j_call: TRBJ1-1; v_call: TRBV7-2; d_call: -; clone_size: -
cdr3_nt: TGTGCCAGCAGCCTTGGACATCCTGGAAACACCATATATTTT; cdr3_aa: CASSLGHPGNTIYF; j_call: TRBJ1-3; v_call: TRBV6-5; d_call: -; clone_size: -
cdr3_nt: TGTGCCAGCAGCTTGGGTAGCGGGGGAAACAATGAGCAGTTCTTC; cdr3_aa: CASSLGSGGNNEQFF; j_call: TRBJ2-1; v_call: TRBV5-4; d_call: TRBD2; clone_size: -
cdr3_nt: TGCAGCGTTGAAGATCCCCCACAGGGGCAGTTCTTC; cdr3_aa: CSVEDPPQGQFF; j_call: TRBJ2-1; v_call: TRBV29-1; d_call: -; clone_size: -
cdr3_nt: TGTGCCAGCAGTTATCACGGGACAGGGGGTGGCTACACCTTC; cdr3_aa: CASSYHGTGGGYTF; j_call: TRBJ1-2; v_call: TRBV6-5; d_call: TRBD1; clone_size: few
cdr3_nt: TGTGCCAGCAGCAGCAGGGGTCCCCGCACAGATACGCAGTATTTT; cdr3_aa: CASSSRGPRTDTQYF; j_call: TRBJ2-3; v_call: TRBV7-9; d_call: -; clone_size: -
cdr3_nt: TGTGCCAGCACCCTAAGCGGCATCCAAGAGACCCAGTACTTC; cdr3_aa: CASTLSGIQETQYF; j_call: TRBJ2-5; v_call: TRBV7-2; d_call: -; clone_size: -
cdr3_nt: TGTGCCATAGACAGGGATGGTGTGGAGACCCAGTACTTC; cdr3_aa: CAIDRDGVETQYF; j_call: TRBJ2-5; v_call: TRBV6-1; d_call: TRBD1; clone_size: -
cdr3_nt: TGTGCCAGCAGCTTAGGGGAGACCCACACCGGGGAGCTGTTTTTT; cdr3_aa: CASSLGETHTGELFF; j_call: TRBJ2-2; v_call: TRBV7-9; d_call: -; clone_size: -
cdr3_nt: TGTGCCAGCAGTGTAGCGGGCCCTAGCACAGATACGCAGTATTTT; cdr3_aa: CASSVAGPSTDTQYF; j_call: TRBJ2-3; v_call: TRBV2; d_call: TRBD2; clone_size: -
cdr3_nt: TGTGCCAGCAGCCCCCCGGGACAGACCTACGAGCAGTACTTC; cdr3_aa: CASSPPGQTYEQYF; j_call: TRBJ2-7; v_call: TRBV27; d_call: TRBD1; clone_size: -
cdr3_nt: TGTGCCAGCAGCCCACCGACTCTAGCGGGAGTCGAGCAGTACTTC; cdr3_aa: CASSPPTLAGVEQYF; j_call: TRBJ2-7; v_call: TRBV2; d_call: TRBD2; clone_size: -
cdr3_nt: TGCAGCGTTGGGAACAGGGGCCACGAGCAGTACTTC; cdr3_aa: CSVGNRGHEQYF; j_call: TRBJ2-7; v_call: TRBV29-1; d_call: TRBD1; clone_size: -